This TCR beta chain was sequenced during a study of T cell repertoires in cytomegalovirus infection. Each CDR3 protein is one row after TCRdb ran MiXCR on the reads. The repertoire holds 200,000 to 300,000 distinct CDR3 sequences, with approximately 13% as singletons. Trimming shortened V by 4 bases and J by 0 bases, and 9 bases separated the two germline ends. CDR3 length: 13 residues. CDR1 is SQVTM, CDR2 ANQGSEA, per germline. Material for sequencing was PBMCs. V gene TRBV29-1 combines with J gene TRBJ1-1, with D hard to call. The sequence was obtained from a human donor in good health (CMV status not recorded). Some clones in this sample may be carry-over from other donors' samples. DNA for the CDR3: TGCAGCGTTGCGGCAGCTATGAACACTGAAGCTTTCTTT. Its translation: CSVAAAMNTEAFF.